This T cell receptor beta chain emerged from a study of PD-1 blockade in classical Hodgkin lymphoma. Exposure to brentuximab vedotin varied, and each patient had relapsed following autologous stem cell transplantation. Germline V gene sequence: CDR1 MNHNS, CDR2 SASEGT. The CDR3 is made up of 12 amino acids. Trimming shortened V by 6 bases and J by 6 bases, and 11 bases separated the two germline ends. Sequenced by immunoSEQ multiplex PCR; TCRdb stores in-frame clones only, minus some. The sample consists of about 62,000 clones, roughly 88% of them appearing once. The J gene is TRBJ1-2, the V gene TRBV6-1, with unresolved D. The clonotype comes from a human donor with classical Hodgkin lymphoma. This specimen was peripheral blood mononuclear cells (PBMCs), taken at baseline. CDR3 DNA: TGTGCCAGCAGGTCCGTATCTAATGGCTACACCTTC. It is translated as CASRSVSNGYTF.